The clone carrying this T cell receptor beta chain was seen a handful of times. The antigen is undetermined. V lost 1 base and J 15 bases, leaving 15 bases between the germline ends. The germline V gene encodes CDR1 KGHDR and CDR2 SFDVKD. The CDR3 has 14 residues. These data originate in a study of T cell responses to AZD1222 COVID-19 vaccine. Study-level background: Second doses were pooled across both intervals (about 4 or about 12 weeks). Whole-study findings and limits: Repertoires were sampled only after the peak T cell response. Females outnumbered males among donors, who were mostly white British; clonal diversity was possibly underestimated.

Profiling relied on immunoSEQ multiplex PCR, and the TCRdb table lists in-frame clones only, not all of them. The data show 130,000 or so clones, with approximately 90% seen just once and around 1.5% held by the top ten. V is TRBV24-1 and J is TRBJ1-6, with D unclear. The sequence was collected from an adult in good health. The sequences come from peripheral blood, collected on day 0 of AZD1222 vaccination. The CDR3: CATSDFPFQGGLHF. DNA for the CDR3: TGTGCCACCAGTGATTTCCCCTTTCAAGGAGGCCTCCACTTT.